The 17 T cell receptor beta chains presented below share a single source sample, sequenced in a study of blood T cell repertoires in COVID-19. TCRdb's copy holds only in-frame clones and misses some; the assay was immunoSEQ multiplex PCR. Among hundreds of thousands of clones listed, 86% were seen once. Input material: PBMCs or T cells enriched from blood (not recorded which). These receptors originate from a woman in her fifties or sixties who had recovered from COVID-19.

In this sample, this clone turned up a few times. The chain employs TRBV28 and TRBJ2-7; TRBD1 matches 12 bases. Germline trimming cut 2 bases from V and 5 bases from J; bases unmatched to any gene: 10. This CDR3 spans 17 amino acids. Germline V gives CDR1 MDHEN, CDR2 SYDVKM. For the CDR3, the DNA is TGTGCCAGCAGTTTACTCGGGAGGGACAGGGGGCAAGACGAGCAGTACTTC. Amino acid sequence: CASSLLGRDRGQDEQYF.

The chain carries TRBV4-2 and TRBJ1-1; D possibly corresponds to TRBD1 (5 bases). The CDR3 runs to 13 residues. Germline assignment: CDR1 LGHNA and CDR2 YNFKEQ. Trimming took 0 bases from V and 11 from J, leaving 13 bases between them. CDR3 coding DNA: TGTGCCAGCAGCCAAGAGGGTGGAGGGGCCGCTTTCTTT. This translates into CASSQEGGGAAFF.

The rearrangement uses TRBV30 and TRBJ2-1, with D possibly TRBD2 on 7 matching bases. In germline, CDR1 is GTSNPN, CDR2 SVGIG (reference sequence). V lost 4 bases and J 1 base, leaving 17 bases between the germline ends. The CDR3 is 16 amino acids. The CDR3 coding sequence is TGTGCCTGGACTCGGGGGGCGGGTAGATCCTACAATGAGCAGTTCTTC. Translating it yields CAWTRGAGRSYNEQFF.

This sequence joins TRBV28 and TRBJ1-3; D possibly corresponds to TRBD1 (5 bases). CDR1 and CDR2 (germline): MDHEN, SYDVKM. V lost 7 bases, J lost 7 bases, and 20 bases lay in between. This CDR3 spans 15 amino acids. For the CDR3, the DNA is TGTGCCAGCACCATAGGTGGGGCTAGTCTGAACACCATATATTTT. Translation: CASTIGGASLNTIYF. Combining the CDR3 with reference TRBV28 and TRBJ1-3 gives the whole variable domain DVKVTQSSRYLVKRTGEKVFLECVQDMDHENMFWYRQDPGLGLRLIYFSYDVKMKEKGDIPEGYSVSREKKERFSLILESASTNQTSMYLCASTIGGASLNTIYFGEGSWLTVV.

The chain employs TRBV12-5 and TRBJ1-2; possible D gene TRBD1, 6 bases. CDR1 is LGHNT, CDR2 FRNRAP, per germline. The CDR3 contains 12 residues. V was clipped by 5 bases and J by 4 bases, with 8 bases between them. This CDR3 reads CASGPGAYGYTF. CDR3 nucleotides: TGTGCTAGTGGTCCAGGGGCCTATGGCTACACCTTC.

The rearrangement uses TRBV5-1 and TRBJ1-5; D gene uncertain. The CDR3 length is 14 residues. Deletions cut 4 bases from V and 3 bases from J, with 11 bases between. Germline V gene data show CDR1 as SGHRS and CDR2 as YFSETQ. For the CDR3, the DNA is TGCGCCAGCAGCCTAGACGGACTCAATCAGCCCCAGCATTTT. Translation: CASSLDGLNQPQHF. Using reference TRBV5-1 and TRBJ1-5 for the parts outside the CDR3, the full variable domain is KAGVTQTPRYLIKTRGQQVTLSCSPISGHRSVSWYQQTPGQGLQFLFEYFSETQRNKGNFPGRFSGRQFSNSRSEMNVSTLELGDSALYLCASSLDGLNQPQHFGDGTRLSIL.

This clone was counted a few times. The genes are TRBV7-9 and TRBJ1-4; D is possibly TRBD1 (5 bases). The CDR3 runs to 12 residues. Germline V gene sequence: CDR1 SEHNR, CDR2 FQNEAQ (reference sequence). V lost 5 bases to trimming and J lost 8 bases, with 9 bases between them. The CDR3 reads CASSQGVEKLFF. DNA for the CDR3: TGTGCCAGCAGCCAAGGGGTGGAAAAACTGTTTTTT. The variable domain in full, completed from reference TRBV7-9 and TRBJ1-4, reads DTGVSQNPRHKITKRGQNVTFRCDPISEHNRLYWYRQTLGQGPEFLTYFQNEAQLEKSRLLSDRFSAERPKGSFSTLEIQRTEQGDSAMYLCASSQGVEKLFFGSGTQLSVL.

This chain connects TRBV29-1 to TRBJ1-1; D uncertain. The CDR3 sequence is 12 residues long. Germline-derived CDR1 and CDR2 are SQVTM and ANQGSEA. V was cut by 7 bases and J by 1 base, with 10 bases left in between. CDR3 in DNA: TGCAGCGGAGGGATTAAGAACACTGAAGCTTTCTTT. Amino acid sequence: CSGGIKNTEAFF.

In nucleotides, the CDR3 is TGTGCCAGCAGCCCCCCGGGGTGGAACACCGGGGAGCTGTTTTTT. Residues: CASSPPGWNTGELFF. V and J are TRBV2 and TRBJ2-2, with D maybe TRBD2 (5 bases). V lost 6 bases and J lost 1, with 12 bases in between. CDR1 and CDR2 from the germline V gene are SNHLY and FYNNEI. The CDR3 is 15 amino acids.

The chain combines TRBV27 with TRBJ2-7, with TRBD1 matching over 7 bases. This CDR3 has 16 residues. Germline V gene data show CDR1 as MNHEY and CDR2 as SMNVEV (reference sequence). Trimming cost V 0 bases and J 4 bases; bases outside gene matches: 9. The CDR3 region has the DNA TGTGCCAGCAGTTTATCCCGACGACAGGGAAGGTACGAGCAGTACTTC. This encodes CASSLSRRQGRYEQYF.

The CDR3 coding sequence is TGTGCCAGCAGCCCGGGACAGGACCTACTCTATGGCTACACCTTC. This encodes CASSPGQDLLYGYTF. The chain combines TRBV5-6 with TRBJ1-2, with 8 positions matching TRBD1. Unmatched junction bases numbered 9, after V lost 4 bases and J lost 4 bases. Per germline, CDR1 SGHDT and CDR2 YYEEEE. CDR3 length: 15 residues.

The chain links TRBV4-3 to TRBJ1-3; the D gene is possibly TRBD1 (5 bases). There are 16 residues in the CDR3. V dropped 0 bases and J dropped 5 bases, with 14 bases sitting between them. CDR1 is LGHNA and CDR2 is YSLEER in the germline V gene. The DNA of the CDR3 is TGCGCCAGCAGCCAAGATGTGGCCAGGGCAAGAAACACCATATATTTT. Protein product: CASSQDVARARNTIYF.

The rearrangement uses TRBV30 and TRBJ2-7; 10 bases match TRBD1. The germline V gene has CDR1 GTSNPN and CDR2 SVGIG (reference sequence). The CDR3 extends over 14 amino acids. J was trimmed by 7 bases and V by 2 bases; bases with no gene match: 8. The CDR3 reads CAWSPRQGAREQYF. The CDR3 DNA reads TGTGCCTGGAGTCCGCGACAGGGGGCCAGGGAGCAGTACTTC. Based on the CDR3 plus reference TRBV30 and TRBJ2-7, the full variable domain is SQTIHQWPATLVQPVGSPLSLECTVEGTSNPNLYWYRQAAGRGLQLLFYSVGIGQISSEVPQNLSASRPQDRQFILSSKKLLLSDSGFYLCAWSPRQGAREQYFGPGTRLTVT.

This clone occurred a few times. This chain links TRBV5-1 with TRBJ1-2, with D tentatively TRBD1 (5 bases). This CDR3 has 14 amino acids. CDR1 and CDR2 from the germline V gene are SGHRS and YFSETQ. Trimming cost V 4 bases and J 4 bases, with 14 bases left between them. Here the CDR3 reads CASSPREGSYGYTF. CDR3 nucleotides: TGCGCCAGCAGCCCGAGGGAGGGGAGCTATGGCTACACCTTC.

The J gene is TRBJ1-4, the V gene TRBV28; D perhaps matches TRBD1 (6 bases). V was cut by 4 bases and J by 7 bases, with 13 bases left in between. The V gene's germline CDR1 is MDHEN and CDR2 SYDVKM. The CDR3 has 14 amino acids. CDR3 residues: CASSYTGHGEKLFF. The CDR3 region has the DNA TGTGCCAGCAGTTACACAGGGCACGGTGAAAAACTGTTTTTT.

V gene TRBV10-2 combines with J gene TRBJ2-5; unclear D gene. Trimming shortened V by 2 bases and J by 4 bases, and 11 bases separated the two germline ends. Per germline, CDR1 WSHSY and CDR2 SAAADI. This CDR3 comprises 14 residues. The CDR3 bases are TGCGCCAGCAGTGAGGGCCTAGTAGGAGAGACCCAGTACTTC. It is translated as CASSEGLVGETQYF.

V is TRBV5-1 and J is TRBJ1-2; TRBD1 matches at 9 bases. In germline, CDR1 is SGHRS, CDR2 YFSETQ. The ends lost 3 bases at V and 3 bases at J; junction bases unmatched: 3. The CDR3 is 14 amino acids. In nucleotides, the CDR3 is TGCGCCAGCAGCTCACGGACAGGGGACTATGGCTACACCTTC. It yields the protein CASSSRTGDYGYTF. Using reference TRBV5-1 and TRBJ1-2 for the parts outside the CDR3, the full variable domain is KAGVTQTPRYLIKTRGQQVTLSCSPISGHRSVSWYQQTPGQGLQFLFEYFSETQRNKGNFPGRFSGRQFSNSRSEMNVSTLELGDSALYLCASSSRTGDYGYTFGSGTRLTVV.